Following are 3 T cell receptor beta chains from one sample sequenced in a study of T-cell reconstitution after alpha-beta-depleted transplantation in children. The library targeted TCRbeta and was prepared with unique molecular identifiers. TCRdb recomputed calls from the PCR reads with MiXCR, one row per CDR3 protein. The sample contains around 500,000 distinct CDR3 sequences, 20% to 25% of which appear only once. This material consisted of PBMCs, mostly from graft donor cells, taken 360 days after TCRalphabeta/CD19-depleted stem cell transplant. These receptors were collected from a boy under two years old who had a stem cell transplant for acute myeloid leukemia, so the T cells may come from the graft donor.

This clonotype turned up a few times. The V and J genes are TRBV12-3 or TRBV12-4 and TRBJ2-1; D is unclear. V was cut by 8 bases and J by 1 base, with 9 bases left in between. The CDR3 has 13 amino acids. The CDR3 loop reads CASLYRSYNEQFF. CDR3 nucleotide sequence: TGTGCCAGCCTATACCGGTCCTACAATGAGCAGTTCTTC.

The V call is TRBV7-3, the J call TRBJ2-7; D may correspond to TRBD1 or TRBD2 (6 bases each). Germline V gene data show CDR1 as SGHTA and CDR2 as FQGTGA. There are 15 residues in the CDR3. Trimming removed 3 bases at V and 7 bases at J, with 19 bases between. CDR3 loop: CASSFLGGPTEEQYF. The CDR3 DNA reads as TGTGCCAGCAGCTTCCTTGGGGGGCCGACGGAGGAGCAGTACTTC.

The rearrangement uses TRBV12-3 or TRBV12-4 and TRBJ2-5; D not resolved. V lost 3 bases and J lost 9, with 17 bases in between. The CDR3 has 14 residues. CDR3 amino acids: CASSFGVPKVAQYF. As DNA, the CDR3 is TGTGCCAGCAGTTTTGGGGTCCCAAAGGTGGCCCAGTACTTC.